These 14 T cell receptor beta chains were all obtained from the same sample, sequenced in a study of blood T cell repertoires in COVID-19. TCRdb's table, derived via immunoSEQ multiplex PCR, lists solely in-frame clones and lacks some. The sample consists of a few hundred thousand clones, about 90% of them appearing once. Material: peripheral blood. These receptors were collected from a man aged 18 to 30 with COVID-19, enrolled during active disease.

V gene TRBV4-1 combines with J gene TRBJ2-3, with 9 bases lining up with TRBD2. With V trimmed by 0 bases and J by 5 bases, 6 bases remained unmatched. Germline CDR1 MGHRA, CDR2 YSYEKL. There are 16 residues in the CDR3. The CDR3 DNA follows: TGCGCCAGCAGCCAAGAAGCGGGGGGCGTCCGAGATACGCAGTATTTT. Translated, it gives CASSQEAGGVRDTQYF.

The chain is built from TRBV24-1 and TRBJ2-3; TRBD2 is a possible D gene (5 bases). The CDR3 has 14 amino acids. The V gene lost 4 bases and the J gene lost 4 bases, with 11 bases spanning the gap. Per the germline V gene, CDR1 is KGHDR and CDR2 is SFDVKD. CDR3 in DNA: TGTGCCACCAGTGAGCGAGTCGGGGCAGATACGCAGTATTTT. Its translation is CATSERVGADTQYF.

V usage is TRBV5-6 and J usage is TRBJ2-4; the match to TRBD2 covers 7 bases. Germline CDR1 SGHDT, CDR2 YYEEEE. J was trimmed by 0 bases and V by 2 bases; bases with no gene match: 5. The CDR3 contains 16 residues. This chain's CDR3 is CASSFGGTLAKNIQYF. The CDR3 coding sequence is TGTGCCAGCAGCTTCGGGGGGACCCTAGCCAAAAACATTCAGTACTTC.

The chain joins TRBV4-1 to TRBJ2-3, with D possibly TRBD2 on 6 matching bases. Germline lookup yields CDR1 MGHRA and CDR2 YSYEKL. The V end was cut by 2 bases, the J end by 0 bases, with 15 bases between. The CDR3 runs to 17 residues. CDR3 sequence: CASSQNPLLASTDTQYF. CDR3 coding DNA: TGCGCCAGCAGCCAAAACCCCTTACTAGCCAGCACAGATACGCAGTATTTT.

The CDR3: CASSNINTEAFF. The CDR3 coding sequence is TGTGCCAGCTCCAACATAAACACTGAAGCTTTCTTT. This rearrangement joins TRBV18 to TRBJ1-1; no reliable D call. Germline V gene sequence: CDR1 KGHSH, CDR2 LQKENI. The ends were cut back, 6 bases at V and 2 bases at J, with 7 bases in the middle. This CDR3 region has 12 residues.

The rearrangement uses TRBV2 and TRBJ1-2, with TRBD1 identical over 10 bases. The CDR3 runs 14 residues. Trimming at V came to 5 bases and at J to 10 bases, leaving 10 bases not matched to a gene. Per the germline V gene, CDR1 is SNHLY and CDR2 is FYNNEI. CDR3 DNA: TGTGCCAGCAGTAGGGGACAGGGGTTATTCGCCTACACCTTC. It yields the protein CASSRGQGLFAYTF.

V and J are TRBV6-1 and TRBJ2-7; 7 bases agree with TRBD1. From germline, CDR1 is MNHNS and CDR2 SASEGT. The CDR3 covers 14 residues. With 3 bases clipped from V and 3 bases from J, the junction kept 5 bases outside the gene matches. The CDR3 DNA is TGTGCCAGCAGTGATACAGGGGTCCTCTACGAGCAGTACTTC. Its translation is CASSDTGVLYEQYF.

The genes are TRBV7-8 and TRBJ2-1; 14 bases map to TRBD2. The germline V gene has CDR1 SGHVS and CDR2 FQNEAQ. The CDR3 loop spans 16 amino acids. V shed 5 bases and J 6 bases; nucleotides not matched to a gene: 6. CDR3 in amino acids: CASSADGTSGGNEQFF. Here the CDR3 DNA reads TGTGCCAGCAGCGCGGACGGGACTAGCGGGGGCAATGAGCAGTTCTTC. Full variable domain (rest looked up from reference TRBV7-8 and TRBJ2-1): GAGVSQSPRYKVAKRGQDVALRCDPISGHVSLFWYQQALGQGPEFLTYFQNEAQLDKSGLPSDRFFAERPEGSVSTLKIQRTQQEDSAVYLCASSADGTSGGNEQFFGPGTRLTVL.

This clone was counted between two and nine times. The same CDR3 also results from other DNA sequences found in this sample. J is TRBJ1-3 and V is TRBV18; the D gene is possibly TRBD1 (5 bases). The V end lost 6 bases, the J end lost 1 base, and 10 bases lay between the germline ends. Germline loops: CDR1 KGHSH, CDR2 LQKENI. This CDR3 has 14 residues. CDR3 in DNA: TGTGCCAGCTCGCCCCAGGGATCTGGAAACACCATATATTTT. This encodes CASSPQGSGNTIYF.

This sequence joins TRBV7-6 and TRBJ1-6; D is undetermined. The germline CDR1 and CDR2 sequences are SGHVS and FNYEAQ. V shed 5 bases and J shed 0 bases, with 11 bases lying between them. This CDR3 is built from 16 residues. CDR3 nucleotides: TGTGCCAGCAGCCCCGATGGCAGCTCCTATAATTCACCCCTCCACTTT. Its protein is CASSPDGSSYNSPLHF.

The chain is built from TRBV5-1 and TRBJ2-1, with 7 bases lining up with TRBD2. Germline trimming cut 6 bases from V and 10 bases from J; bases unmatched to any gene: 13. Germline loops: CDR1 SGHRS, CDR2 YFSETQ. The CDR3 is 14 amino acids. The CDR3 is CASTTVAGSAEQFF. The DNA for the CDR3 is TGCGCCAGCACGACGGTAGCGGGTTCGGCCGAGCAGTTCTTC.

The chain joins TRBV18 to TRBJ2-5; possibly TRBD1 for D (5 bases). The CDR3 is 14 residues long. Looked up from germline, CDR1 is KGHSH and CDR2 is LQKENI. Trimming stripped 6 bases from V and 1 base from J, with 12 bases between. The CDR3 sequence: CASSPGQSQETQYF. CDR3 sequence (DNA): TGTGCCAGCTCCCCAGGGCAGAGCCAAGAGACCCAGTACTTC.

CDR3 amino acids: CASSSRFVLGANVLTF. The CDR3, as DNA: TGTGCCAGCAGCTCCCGGTTTGTGTTGGGGGCCAACGTCCTGACTTTC. The rearrangement joins TRBV11-2 to TRBJ2-6; D gene uncertain. The germline V gene has CDR1 SGHAT and CDR2 FQNNGV. CDR3 length equals 16 residues. Deletions cut 4 bases from V and 4 bases from J, with 14 bases between.

A single count supports this clone. The chain is built from TRBV7-3 and TRBJ2-7, with D perhaps matching TRBD1 (7 bases). V was trimmed by 3 bases and J by 5 bases, leaving 11 bases between them. The CDR3 is 13 amino acids. Germline loops: CDR1 SGHTA, CDR2 FQGTGA. This CDR3 reads CASSFRGDDEQYF. Written as DNA, the CDR3 is TGTGCCAGCAGCTTCAGGGGGGACGACGAGCAGTACTTC.